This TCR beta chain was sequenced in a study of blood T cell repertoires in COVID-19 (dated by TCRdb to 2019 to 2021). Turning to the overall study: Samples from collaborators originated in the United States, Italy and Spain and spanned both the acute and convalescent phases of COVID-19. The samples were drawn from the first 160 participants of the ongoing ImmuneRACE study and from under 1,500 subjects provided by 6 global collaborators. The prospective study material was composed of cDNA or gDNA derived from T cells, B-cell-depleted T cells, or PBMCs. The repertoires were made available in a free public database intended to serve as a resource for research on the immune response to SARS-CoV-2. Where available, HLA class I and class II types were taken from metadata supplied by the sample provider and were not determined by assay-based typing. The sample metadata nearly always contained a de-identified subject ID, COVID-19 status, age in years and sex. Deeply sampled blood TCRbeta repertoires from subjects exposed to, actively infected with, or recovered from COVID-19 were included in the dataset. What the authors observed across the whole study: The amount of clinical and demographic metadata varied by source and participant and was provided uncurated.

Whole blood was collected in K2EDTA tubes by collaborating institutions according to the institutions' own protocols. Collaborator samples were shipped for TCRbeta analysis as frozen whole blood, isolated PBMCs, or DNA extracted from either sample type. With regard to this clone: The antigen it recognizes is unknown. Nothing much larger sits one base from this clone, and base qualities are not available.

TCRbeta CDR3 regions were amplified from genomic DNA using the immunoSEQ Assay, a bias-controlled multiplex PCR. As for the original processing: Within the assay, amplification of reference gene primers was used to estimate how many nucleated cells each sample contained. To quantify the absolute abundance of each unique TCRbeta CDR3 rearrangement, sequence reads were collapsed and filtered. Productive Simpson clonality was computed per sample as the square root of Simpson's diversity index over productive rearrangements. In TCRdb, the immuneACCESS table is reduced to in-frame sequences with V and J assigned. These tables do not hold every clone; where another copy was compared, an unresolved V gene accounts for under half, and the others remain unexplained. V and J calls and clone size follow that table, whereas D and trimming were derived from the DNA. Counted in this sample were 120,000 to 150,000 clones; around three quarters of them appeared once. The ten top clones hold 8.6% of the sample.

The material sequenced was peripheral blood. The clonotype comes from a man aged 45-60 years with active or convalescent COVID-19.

For the CDR3, the sequence is CASSPQGGLYNEQFF. The DNA is as follows: TGTGCCAGCAGTCCCCAGGGGGGCCTCTACAATGAGCAGTTCTTC. The V gene is TRBV6-5 and the J gene is TRBJ2-1; perhaps TRBD1 is the D gene, with 7 bases matching. CDR1 and CDR2 were assigned from the germline V gene as MNHEY and SVGAGI. The CDR3 starts with the cysteine, ends with the phenylalanine, and has 15 residues. Only the CDR3 region is kept as DNA, spanning 45 bases read in frame from base 1. V loses 5 bases, J loses 3 bases, and the germline ends lie 14 bases apart.